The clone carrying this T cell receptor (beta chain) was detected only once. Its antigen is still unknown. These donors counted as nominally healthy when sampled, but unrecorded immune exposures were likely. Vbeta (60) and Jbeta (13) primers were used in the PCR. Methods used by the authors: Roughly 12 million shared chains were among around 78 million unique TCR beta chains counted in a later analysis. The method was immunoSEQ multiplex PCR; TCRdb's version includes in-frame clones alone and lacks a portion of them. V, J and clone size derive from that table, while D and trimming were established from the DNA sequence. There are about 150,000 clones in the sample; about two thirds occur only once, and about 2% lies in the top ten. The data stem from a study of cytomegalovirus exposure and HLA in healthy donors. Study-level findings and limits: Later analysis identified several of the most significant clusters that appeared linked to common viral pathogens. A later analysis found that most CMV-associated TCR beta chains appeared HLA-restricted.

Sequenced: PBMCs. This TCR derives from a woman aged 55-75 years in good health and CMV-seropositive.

The CDR3 sequence is CASRPGYSNQPQHF. CDR3 bases: TGTGCCAGCAGACCAGGGTATAGCAATCAGCCCCAGCATTTT. The chain uses TRBV2 and TRBJ1-5, with a weak D call TRBD1 (5 bases). Trimming left V 6 bases short and J 0 bases short, with 9 bases between. The CDR3 consists of 14 residues. Germline V gene sequence: CDR1 SNHLY, CDR2 FYNNEI.